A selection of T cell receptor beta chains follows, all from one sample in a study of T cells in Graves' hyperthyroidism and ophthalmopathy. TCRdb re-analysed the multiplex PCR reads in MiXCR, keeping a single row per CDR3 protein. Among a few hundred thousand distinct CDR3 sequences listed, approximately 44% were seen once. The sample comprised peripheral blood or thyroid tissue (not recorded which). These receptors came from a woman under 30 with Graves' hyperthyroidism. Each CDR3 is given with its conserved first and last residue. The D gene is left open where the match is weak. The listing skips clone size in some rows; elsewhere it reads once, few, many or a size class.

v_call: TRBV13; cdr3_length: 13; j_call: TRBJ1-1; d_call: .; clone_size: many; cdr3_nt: TGTGCCAGCAGCACCCAGGCGAACACTGAAGCTTTCTTT; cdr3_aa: CASSTQANTEAFF
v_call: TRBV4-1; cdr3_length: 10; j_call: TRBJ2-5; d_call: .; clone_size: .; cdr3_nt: TGCGCCAGCAGCCGAACGACCCAGTACTTC; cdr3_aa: CASSRTTQYF
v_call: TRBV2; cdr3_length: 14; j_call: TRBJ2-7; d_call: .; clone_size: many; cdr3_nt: TGTGCCAGCAGTGACGGTACAGGGTCCGGCGAGCAGTACTTC; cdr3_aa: CASSDGTGSGEQYF
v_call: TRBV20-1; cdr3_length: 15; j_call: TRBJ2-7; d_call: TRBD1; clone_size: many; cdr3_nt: TGCAGTGCTAGAGAGATTGGGACAGGGCCCTACGAGCAGTACTTC; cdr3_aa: CSAREIGTGPYEQYF
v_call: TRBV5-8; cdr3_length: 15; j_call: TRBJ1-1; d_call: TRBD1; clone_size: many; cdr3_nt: TGTGCCAGCAGCAACTCGGGACAGGGTAGCACTGAAGCTTTCTTT; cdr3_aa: CASSNSGQGSTEAFF
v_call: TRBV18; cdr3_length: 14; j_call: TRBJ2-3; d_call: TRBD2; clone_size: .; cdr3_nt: TGTGCCAGCTCACCAGCGGGGGATACAGATACGCAGTATTTT; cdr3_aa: CASSPAGDTDTQYF
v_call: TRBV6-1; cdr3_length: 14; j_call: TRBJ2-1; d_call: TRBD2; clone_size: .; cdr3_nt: TGTGCCAGCAGTACGACTAGCGGGAGTTATGAGCAGTTCTTC; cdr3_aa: CASSTTSGSYEQFF
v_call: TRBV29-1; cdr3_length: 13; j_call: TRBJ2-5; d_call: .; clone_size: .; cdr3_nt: TGCAGCGTTGAAAGGGGGGCAGCAGAGACCCAGTACTTC; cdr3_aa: CSVERGAAETQYF
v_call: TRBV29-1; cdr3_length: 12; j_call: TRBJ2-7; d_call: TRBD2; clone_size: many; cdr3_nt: TGCAGCGCCGGGACTAGCGGGAGTGAGCAGTACTTC; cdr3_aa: CSAGTSGSEQYF
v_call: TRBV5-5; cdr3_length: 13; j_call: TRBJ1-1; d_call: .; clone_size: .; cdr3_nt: TGTGCTAGAGATCCTCAATCGGGCACTGAAGCTTTCTTT; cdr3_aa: CARDPQSGTEAFF
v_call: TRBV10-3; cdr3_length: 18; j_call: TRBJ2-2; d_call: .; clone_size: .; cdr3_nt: TGTGCCATCAGTGAGCCAACAGGGGAGGGACCCAACACCGGGGAGCTGTTTTTT; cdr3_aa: CAISEPTGEGPNTGELFF
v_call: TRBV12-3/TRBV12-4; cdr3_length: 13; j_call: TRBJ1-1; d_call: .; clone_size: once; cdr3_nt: TGTGCCAGCAGTTTCAATATCGGGACTAAAGCTTTCTTT; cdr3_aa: CASSFNIGTKAFF
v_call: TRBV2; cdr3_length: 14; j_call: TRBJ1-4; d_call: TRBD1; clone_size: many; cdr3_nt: TGCGCCAGCAGCGTCGGGACAGGGAATGAAAAACTGTTTTTT; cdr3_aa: CASSVGTGNEKLFF
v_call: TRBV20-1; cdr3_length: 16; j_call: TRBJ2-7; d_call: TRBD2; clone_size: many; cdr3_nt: TGCAGTGCTAGCCCCCCCGTGGTAGCGGGGTCCTACGAGCAGTACTTC; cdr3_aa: CSASPPVVAGSYEQYF
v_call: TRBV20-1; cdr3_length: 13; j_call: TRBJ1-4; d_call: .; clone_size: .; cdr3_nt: TGCAGTGCTAGCGGGAGGAACAATGAAAAACTGTTTTTT; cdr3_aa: CSASGRNNEKLFF
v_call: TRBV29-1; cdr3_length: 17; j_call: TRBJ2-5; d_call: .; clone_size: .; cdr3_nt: TGCAGCGTTGAGTTATCAGGGGGGCCCCGTTGGCAAGAGACCCAGTACTTC; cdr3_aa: CSVELSGGPRWQETQYF
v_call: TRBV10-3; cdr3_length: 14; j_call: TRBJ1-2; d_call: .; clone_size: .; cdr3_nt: TGTGCCATCAGTGAAGGGGCAGTTCACTATGGCTACACCTTC; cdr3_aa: CAISEGAVHYGYTF
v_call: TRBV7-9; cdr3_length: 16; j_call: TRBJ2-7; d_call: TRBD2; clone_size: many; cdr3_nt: TGTGCCAGCAGCTCTACCGGGACTAGAAGTTTCTACGAGCAGTACTTC; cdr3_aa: CASSSTGTRSFYEQYF
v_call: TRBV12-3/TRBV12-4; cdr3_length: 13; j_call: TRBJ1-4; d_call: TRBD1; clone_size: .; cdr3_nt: TGTGCCAGCATCGGACAGGTCAATGAAAAACTGTTTTTT; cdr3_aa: CASIGQVNEKLFF
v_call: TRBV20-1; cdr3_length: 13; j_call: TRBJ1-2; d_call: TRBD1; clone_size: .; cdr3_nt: TGCAGTGCTACGGTGGACAGGGTCAGTGGCTACACCTTC; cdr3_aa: CSATVDRVSGYTF
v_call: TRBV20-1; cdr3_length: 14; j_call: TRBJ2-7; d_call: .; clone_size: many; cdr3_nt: TGCAGTGCTAGACCGACAGTGACCGCCTACGAGCAGTACTTC; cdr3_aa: CSARPTVTAYEQYF
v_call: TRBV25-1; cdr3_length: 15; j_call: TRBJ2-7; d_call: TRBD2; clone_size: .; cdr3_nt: TGTGCCAGCTCCAAAACTAGCGGCCACTCCTACGAGCAGTACTTC; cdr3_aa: CASSKTSGHSYEQYF
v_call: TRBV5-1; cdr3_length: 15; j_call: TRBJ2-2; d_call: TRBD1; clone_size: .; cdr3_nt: TGCGCCAGCAGGGGACAGCCAGCGAACACCGGGGAGCTGCTTTTT; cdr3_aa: CASRGQPANTGELLF
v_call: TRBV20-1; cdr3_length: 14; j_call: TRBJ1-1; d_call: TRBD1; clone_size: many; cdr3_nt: TGCAGTGCTAGAGTAGGGGGCTTAAGGACTGAAGCTTTCTTT; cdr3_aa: CSARVGGLRTEAFF
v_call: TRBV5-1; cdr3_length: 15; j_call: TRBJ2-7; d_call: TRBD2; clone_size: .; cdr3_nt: TGCGCCAGCAGCCTCAATAGCGGGAGGGACTACGAGCAGTACTTC; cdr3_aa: CASSLNSGRDYEQYF
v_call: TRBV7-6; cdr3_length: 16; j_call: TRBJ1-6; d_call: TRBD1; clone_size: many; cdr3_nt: TGTGCCAGCAGCTTAGAGACAGGGGATGTTAATTCACCCCTCCACTTT; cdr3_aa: CASSLETGDVNSPLHF
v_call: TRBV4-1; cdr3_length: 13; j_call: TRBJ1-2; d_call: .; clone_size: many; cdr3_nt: TGCGCCAGCAGCGAGGAGGGGCTGTATGGCTACACCTTC; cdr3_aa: CASSEEGLYGYTF
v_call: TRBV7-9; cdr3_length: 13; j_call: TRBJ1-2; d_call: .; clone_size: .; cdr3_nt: TGTGCCAGCACCCGAGGGGGATTTCGTGGCTACACCTTC; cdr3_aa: CASTRGGFRGYTF
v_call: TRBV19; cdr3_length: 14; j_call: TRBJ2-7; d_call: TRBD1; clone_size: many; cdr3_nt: TGTGCCAGATTTGCCGGGACAGAATCCTACGAGCAGTACTTC; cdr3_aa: CARFAGTESYEQYF
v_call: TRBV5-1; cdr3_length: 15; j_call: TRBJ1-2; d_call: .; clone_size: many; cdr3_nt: TGCGCCAGCAGATATACCGCGGGGACAAACTCTGGCTACACCTTC; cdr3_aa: CASRYTAGTNSGYTF
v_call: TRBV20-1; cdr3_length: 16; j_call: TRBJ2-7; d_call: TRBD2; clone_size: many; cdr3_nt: TGCAGTGCTAGAGCCCCCTTAGCGGGAACCAAAGACGAGCAGTACTTC; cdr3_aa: CSARAPLAGTKDEQYF
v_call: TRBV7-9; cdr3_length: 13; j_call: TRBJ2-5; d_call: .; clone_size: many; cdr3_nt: TGTGCCAGCAGCTTAGGGGACCAAGAGACCCAGTACTTC; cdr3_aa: CASSLGDQETQYF
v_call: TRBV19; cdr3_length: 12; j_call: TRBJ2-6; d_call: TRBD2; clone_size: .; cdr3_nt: TGTGCCAGTAGTGTCGGACTAGCGGTCCTGACTTTC; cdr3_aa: CASSVGLAVLTF
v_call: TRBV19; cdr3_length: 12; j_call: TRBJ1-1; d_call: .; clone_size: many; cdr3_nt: TGTGCCACGCAGGGATGGGGCACTGAAGCTTTCTTT; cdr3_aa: CATQGWGTEAFF
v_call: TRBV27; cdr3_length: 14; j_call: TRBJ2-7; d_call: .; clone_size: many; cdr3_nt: TGTGCCAGCAGTCACCGGGCCTCAACCTACGAGCAGTACTTC; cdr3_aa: CASSHRASTYEQYF
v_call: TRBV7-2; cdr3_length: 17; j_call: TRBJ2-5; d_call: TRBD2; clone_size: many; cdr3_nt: TGTGCCAGCAGCTTAGCGGCCGGGACTAGCTTCCAAGAGACCCAGTACTTC; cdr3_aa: CASSLAAGTSFQETQYF
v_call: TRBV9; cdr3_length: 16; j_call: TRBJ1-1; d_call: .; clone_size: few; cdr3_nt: TGTGCCAGCAGCACCCGGGGAGGGCGTGGGAACACTGAAGCTTTCTTT; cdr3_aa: CASSTRGGRGNTEAFF
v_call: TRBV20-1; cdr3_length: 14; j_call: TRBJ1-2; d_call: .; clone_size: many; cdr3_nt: TGCAGTGCTAGCCAGGGGTTCGGGGTCTATGGCTACACCTTC; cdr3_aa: CSASQGFGVYGYTF
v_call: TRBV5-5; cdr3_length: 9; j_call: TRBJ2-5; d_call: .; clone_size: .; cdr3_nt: TGCGCCAGCAGCCAAGACTACAACTTC; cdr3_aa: CASSQDYNF
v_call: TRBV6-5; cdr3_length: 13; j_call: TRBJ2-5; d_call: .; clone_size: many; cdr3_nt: TGTGCCAGCAGGGCCGGAAGTAAGGAGACCCAGTACTTC; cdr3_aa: CASRAGSKETQYF
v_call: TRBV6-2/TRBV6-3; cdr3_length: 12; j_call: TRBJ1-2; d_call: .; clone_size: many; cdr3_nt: TGTGCCAGCAGACCCCGACAGGCGGGGGGCACCTTC; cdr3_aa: CASRPRQAGGTF
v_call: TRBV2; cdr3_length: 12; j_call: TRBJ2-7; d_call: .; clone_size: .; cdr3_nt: TGTGCCAGCTTGGGCCTCGGGTACGAGCAGTACTTC; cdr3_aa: CASLGLGYEQYF
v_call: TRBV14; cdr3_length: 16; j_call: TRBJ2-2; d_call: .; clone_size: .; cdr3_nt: TGTGCCAGCAGCATAGGGACGAGTAGTAAAACCGGGGAGCTGTTTTTT; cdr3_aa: CASSIGTSSKTGELFF
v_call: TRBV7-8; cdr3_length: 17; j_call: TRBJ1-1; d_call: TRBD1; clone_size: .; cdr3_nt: TGTGCCAGCAGACGACCGAGACGGGGACAGGGGGACACTGAAGCTTTCTTT; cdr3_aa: CASRRPRRGQGDTEAFF
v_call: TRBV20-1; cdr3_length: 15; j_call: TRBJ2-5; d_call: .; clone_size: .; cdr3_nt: TGCAGTGCTAGAGATCTAACAGGCAGCCAAGAGACCCAGTACTTC; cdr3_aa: CSARDLTGSQETQYF
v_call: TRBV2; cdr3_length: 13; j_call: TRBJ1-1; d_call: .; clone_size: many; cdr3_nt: TGTGCCAGCTCGGCAGACATGAACACTGAAGCTTTCTTT; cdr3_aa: CASSADMNTEAFF
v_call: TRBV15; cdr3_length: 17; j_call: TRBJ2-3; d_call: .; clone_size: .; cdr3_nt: TGTGCCACCAGCAGAGTGAGAGGGGTGGGATTCACAGATACGCAGTATTTT; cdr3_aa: CATSRVRGVGFTDTQYF
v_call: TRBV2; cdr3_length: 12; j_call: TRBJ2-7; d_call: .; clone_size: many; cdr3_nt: TGTGCCAGCAGAATTAGCTCCTACGAGCAGTACTTC; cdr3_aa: CASRISSYEQYF
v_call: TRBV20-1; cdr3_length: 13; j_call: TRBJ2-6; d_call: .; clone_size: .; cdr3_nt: TGCAGTGCTAGATCGACAGGGGCCAACGTCCTGACTTTC; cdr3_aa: CSARSTGANVLTF
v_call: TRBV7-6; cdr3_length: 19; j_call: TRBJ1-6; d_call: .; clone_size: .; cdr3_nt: TGTGCCAGCAGTGGGATCCTGGGACGGCGCCCCTCCTATAATTCACCCCTCCACTTT; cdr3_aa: CASSGILGRRPSYNSPLHF
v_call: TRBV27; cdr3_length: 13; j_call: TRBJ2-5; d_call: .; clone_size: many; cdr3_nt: TGTGCCAGCAGTTCGTCGCGGCAAGAGACCCAGTACTTC; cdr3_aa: CASSSSRQETQYF
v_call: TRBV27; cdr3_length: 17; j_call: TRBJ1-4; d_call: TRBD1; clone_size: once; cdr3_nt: TGTGCCAGCAGTTTATCTAACAGGGGAGGCTCTAATGAAAAACTGTTTTTT; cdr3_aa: CASSLSNRGGSNEKLFF
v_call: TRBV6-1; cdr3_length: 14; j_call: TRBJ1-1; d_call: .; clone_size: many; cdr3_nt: TGTGCCAGCAGTGCGCCACGTGGGAGGGGACAAGCTTTCTTT; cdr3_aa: CASSAPRGRGQAFF
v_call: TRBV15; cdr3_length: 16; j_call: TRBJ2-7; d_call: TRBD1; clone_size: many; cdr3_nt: TGTGCCACCAGCAGTCGTGGACAGGTGAGCTCCTACGAGCAGTACTTC; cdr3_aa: CATSSRGQVSSYEQYF
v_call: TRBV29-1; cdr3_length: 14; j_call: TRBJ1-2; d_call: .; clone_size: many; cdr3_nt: TGCAGCGTTGTGGCTGGGACGGCGGAGTATGGCTACACCTTC; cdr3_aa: CSVVAGTAEYGYTF
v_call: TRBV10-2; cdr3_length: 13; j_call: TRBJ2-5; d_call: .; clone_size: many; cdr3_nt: TGCGCCAGCAGGATGGGTCGGGCCGGGGCTCAGTACTTC; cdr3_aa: CASRMGRAGAQYF
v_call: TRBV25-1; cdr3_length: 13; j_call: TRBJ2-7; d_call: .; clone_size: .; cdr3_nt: TGTGCCAGCTTAGAGGTGGGGGGCTACGAGCAGTACTTC; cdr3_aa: CASLEVGGYEQYF
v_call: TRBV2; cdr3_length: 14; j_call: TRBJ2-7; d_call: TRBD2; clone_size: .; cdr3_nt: TGTGCCAGCAGTGCGGCAGCGGGGGGCTACGAGCAGTACTTC; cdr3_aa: CASSAAAGGYEQYF
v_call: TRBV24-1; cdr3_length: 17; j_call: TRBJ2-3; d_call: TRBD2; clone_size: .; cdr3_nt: TGTGCCACCAGTGGGACCAGGGGACTAGTTCTAGCCCATACGCAGTATTTT; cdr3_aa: CATSGTRGLVLAHTQYF